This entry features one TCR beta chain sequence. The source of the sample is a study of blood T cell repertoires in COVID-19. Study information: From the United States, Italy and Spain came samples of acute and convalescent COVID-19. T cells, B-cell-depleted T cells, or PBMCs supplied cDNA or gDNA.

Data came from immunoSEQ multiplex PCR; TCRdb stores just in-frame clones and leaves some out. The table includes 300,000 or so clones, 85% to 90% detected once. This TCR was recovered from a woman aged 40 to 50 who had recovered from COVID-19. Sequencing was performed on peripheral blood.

The CDR3 DNA is TGTGCCAGCAGCTTGGGTTCCGCTACTGAAAACACCGGGGAGCTGTTTTTT. This translates into CASSLGSATENTGELFF. The chain combines TRBV5-4 with TRBJ2-2; D ambiguous. Germline assignment: CDR1 SGHNT and CDR2 YYREEE (reference sequence). The CDR3 contains 17 residues. V was pared by 0 bases and J by 2 bases, with 14 bases between.